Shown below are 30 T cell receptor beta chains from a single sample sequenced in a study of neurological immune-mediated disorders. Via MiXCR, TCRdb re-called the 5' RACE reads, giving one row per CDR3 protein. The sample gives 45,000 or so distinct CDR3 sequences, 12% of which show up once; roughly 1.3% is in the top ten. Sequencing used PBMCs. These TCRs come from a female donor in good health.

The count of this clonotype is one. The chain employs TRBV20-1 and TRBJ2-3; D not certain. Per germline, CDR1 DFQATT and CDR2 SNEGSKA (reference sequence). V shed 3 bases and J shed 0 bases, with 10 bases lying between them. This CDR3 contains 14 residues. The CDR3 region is CSASPIASTDTQYF. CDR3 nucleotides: TGCAGTGCTAGCCCTATAGCTAGCACAGATACGCAGTATTTT.

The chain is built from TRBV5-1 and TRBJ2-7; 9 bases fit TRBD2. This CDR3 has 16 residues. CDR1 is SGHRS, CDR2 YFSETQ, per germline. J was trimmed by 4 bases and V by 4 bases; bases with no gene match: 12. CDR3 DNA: TGCGCCAGCAGCGATCGGTCCTATAGCGGGAGTTACGAGCAGTACTTC. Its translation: CASSDRSYSGSYEQYF.

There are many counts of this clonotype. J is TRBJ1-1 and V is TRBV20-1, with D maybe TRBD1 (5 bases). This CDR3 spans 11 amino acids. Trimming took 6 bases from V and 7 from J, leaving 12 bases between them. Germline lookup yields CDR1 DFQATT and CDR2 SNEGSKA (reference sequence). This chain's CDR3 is CSALSGGEAFF. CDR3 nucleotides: TGCAGTGCCCTGAGCGGGGGTGAAGCTTTCTTT.

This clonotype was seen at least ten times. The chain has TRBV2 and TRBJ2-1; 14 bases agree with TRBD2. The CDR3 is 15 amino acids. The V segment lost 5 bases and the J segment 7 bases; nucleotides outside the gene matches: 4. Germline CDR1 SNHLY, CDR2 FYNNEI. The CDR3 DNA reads TGTGCCAGCAGTCTGACTAGCGGGGGGGTTAATGAGCAGTTCTTC. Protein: CASSLTSGGVNEQFF.

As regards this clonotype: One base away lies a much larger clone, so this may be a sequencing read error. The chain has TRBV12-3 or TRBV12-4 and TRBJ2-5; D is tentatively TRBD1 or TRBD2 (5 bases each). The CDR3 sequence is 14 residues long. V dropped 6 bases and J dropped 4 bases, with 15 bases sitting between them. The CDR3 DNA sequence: TGTGCCAGCAGCCAGGGAGAGAATCGAGAGACCCAGTACTTC. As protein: CASSQGENRETQYF.

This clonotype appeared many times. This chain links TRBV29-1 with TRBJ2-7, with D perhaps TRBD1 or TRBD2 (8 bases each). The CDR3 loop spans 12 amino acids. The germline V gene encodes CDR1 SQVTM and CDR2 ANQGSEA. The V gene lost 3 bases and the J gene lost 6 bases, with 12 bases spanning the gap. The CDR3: CSVDSGTGEQYF. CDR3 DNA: TGCAGCGTTGATAGCGGGACAGGCGAGCAGTACTTC.

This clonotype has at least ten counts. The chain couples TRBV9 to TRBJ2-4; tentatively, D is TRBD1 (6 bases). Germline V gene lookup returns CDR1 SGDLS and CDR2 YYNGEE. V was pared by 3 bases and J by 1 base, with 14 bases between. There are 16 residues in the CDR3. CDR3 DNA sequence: TGTGCCAGCAGCGCCGGACAGTTTGCGGCCAAAAACATTCAGTACTTC. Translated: CASSAGQFAAKNIQYF.

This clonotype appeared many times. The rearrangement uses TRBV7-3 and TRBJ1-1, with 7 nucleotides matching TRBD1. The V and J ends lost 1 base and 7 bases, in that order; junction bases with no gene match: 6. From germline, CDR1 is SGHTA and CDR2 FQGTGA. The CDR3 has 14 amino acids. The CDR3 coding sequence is TGTGCCAGCAGCTTAAACGCCAACAGGGGTGAAGCTTTCTTT. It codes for CASSLNANRGEAFF.

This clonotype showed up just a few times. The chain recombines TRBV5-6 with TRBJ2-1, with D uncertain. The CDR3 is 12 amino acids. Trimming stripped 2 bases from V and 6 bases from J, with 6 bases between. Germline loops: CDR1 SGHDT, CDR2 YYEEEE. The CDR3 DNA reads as TGTGCCAGCAGCTTCTTAGCCAATGAGCAGTTCTTC. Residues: CASSFLANEQFF.

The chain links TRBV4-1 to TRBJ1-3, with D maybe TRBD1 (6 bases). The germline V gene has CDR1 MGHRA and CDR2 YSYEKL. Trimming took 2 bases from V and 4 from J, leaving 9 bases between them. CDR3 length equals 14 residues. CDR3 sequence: CASSQPGTGNTIYF. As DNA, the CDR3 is TGCGCCAGCAGCCAACCGGGGACAGGAAACACCATATATTTT.

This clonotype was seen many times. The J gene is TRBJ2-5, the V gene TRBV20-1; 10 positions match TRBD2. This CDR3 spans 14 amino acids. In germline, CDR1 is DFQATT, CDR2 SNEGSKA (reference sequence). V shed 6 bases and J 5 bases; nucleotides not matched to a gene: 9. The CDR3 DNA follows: TGCAGTGCAGCTGGGACTAGCGCATTGGAGACCCAGTACTTC. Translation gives CSAAGTSALETQYF.

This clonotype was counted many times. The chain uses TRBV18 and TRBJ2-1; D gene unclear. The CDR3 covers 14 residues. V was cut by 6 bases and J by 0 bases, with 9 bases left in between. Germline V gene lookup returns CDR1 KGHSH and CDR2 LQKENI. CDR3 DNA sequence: TGTGCCAGCTCCCCCGCGGACTCCTACAATGAGCAGTTCTTC. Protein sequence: CASSPADSYNEQFF.

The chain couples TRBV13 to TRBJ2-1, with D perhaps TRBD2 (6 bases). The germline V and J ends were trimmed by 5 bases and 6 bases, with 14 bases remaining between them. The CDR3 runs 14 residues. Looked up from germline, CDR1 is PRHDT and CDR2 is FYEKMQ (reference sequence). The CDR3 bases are TGTGCCAGCAGCCCACCCCACGGGGGCAATGAGCAGTTCTTC. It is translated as CASSPPHGGNEQFF.

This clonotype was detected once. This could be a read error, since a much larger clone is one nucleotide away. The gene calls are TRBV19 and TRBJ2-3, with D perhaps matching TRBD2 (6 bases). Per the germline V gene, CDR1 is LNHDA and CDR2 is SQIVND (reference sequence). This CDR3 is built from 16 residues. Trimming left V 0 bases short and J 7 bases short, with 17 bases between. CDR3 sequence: CASSIDRGETQYTQYF. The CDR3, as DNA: TGTGCCAGTAGTATAGATCGCGGGGAAACCCAATATACGCAGTATTTT.

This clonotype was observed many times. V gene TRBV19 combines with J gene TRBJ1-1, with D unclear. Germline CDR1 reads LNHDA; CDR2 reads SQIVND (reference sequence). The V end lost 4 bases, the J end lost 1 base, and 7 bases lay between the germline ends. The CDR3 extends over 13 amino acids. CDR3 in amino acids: CASSSHRNTEAFF. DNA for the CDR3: TGTGCCAGTAGTAGTCACAGGAACACTGAAGCTTTCTTT. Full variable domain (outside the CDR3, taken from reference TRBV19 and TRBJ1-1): DGGITQSPKYLFRKEGQNVTLSCEQNLNHDAMYWYRQDPGQGLRLIYYSQIVNDFQKGDIAEGYSVSREKKESFPLTVTSAQKNPTAFYLCASSSHRNTEAFFGQGTRLTVV.

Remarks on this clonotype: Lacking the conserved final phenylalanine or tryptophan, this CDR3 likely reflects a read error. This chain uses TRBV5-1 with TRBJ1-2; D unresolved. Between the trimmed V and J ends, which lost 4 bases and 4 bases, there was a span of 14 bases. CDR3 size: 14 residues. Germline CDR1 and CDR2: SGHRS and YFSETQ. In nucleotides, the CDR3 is TGCGCCAGCAGCCCGGTGGCGGCTGCCTATGGCTACACCTTA. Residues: CASSPVAAAYGYTL.

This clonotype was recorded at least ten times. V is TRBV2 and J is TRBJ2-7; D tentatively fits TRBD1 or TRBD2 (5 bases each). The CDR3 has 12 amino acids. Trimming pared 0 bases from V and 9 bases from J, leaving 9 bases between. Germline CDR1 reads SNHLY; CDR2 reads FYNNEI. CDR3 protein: CASSEAGRAQYF. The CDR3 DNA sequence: TGTGCCAGCAGTGAAGCGGGACGTGCGCAGTACTTC.

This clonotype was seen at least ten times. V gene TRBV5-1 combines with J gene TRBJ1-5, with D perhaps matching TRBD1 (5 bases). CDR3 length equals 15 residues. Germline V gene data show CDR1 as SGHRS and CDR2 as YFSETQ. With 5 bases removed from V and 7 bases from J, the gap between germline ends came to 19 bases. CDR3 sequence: CASSPDGGSGQPQHF. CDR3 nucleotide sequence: TGCGCCAGCAGTCCGGACGGGGGATCGGGGCAGCCCCAGCATTTT.

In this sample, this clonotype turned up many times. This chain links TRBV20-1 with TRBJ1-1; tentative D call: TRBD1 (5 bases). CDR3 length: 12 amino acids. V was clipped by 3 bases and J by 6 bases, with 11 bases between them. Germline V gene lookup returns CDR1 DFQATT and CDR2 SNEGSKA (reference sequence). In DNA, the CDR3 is TGCAGTGCTAGCTACCGACAGTCTGAAGCTTTCTTT. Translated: CSASYRQSEAFF.

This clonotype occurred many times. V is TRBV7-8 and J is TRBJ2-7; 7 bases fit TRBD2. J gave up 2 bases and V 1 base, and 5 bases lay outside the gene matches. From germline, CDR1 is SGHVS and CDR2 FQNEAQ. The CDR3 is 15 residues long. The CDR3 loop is CASSLGGTTTYEQYF. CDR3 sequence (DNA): TGTGCCAGCAGCTTAGGAGGGACTACCACCTACGAGCAGTACTTC.

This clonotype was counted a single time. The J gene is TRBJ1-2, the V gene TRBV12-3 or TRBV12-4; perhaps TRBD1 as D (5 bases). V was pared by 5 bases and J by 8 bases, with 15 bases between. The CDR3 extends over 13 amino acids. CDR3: CASSGHSPAGYTF. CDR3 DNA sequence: TGTGCCAGCAGTGGACATTCCCCTGCCGGCTACACCTTC.

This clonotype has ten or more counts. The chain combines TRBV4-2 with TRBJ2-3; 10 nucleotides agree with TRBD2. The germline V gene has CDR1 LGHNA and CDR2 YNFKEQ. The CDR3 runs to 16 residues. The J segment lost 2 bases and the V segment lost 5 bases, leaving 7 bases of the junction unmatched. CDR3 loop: CASSKGLAGVTDTQYF. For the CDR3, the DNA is TGTGCCAGCAGCAAAGGCCTAGCGGGGGTCACAGATACGCAGTATTTT.

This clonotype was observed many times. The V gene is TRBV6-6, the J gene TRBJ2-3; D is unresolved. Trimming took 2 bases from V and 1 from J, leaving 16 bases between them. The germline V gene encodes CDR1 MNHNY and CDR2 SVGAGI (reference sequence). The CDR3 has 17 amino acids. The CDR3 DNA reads TGTGCCAGCAGTTACCTCCTAGGAAACTCGGGCACAGATACGCAGTATTTT. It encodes CASSYLLGNSGTDTQYF.

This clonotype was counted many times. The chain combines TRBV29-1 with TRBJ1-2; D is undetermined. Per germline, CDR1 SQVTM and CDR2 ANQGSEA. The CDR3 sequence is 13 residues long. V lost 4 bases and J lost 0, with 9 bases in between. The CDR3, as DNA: TGCAGCGTTGGAGGAGGTTCTAACTATGGCTACACCTTC. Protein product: CSVGGGSNYGYTF.

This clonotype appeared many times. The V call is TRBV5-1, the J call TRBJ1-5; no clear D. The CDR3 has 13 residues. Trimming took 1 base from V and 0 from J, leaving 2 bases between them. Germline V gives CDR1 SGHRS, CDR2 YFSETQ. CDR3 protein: CASSLFSNQPQHF. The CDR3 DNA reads TGCGCCAGCAGCTTGTTTAGCAATCAGCCCCAGCATTTT. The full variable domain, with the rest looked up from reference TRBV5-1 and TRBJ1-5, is KAGVTQTPRYLIKTRGQQVTLSCSPISGHRSVSWYQQTPGQGLQFLFEYFSETQRNKGNFPGRFSGRQFSNSRSEMNVSTLELGDSALYLCASSLFSNQPQHFGDGTRLSIL.

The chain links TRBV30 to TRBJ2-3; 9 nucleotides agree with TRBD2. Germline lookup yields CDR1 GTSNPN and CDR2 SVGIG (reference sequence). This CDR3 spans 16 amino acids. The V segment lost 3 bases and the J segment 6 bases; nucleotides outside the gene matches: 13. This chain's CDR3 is CAWRQSGGGATDTQYF. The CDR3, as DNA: TGTGCCTGGAGGCAGTCGGGCGGGGGGGCTACGGATACGCAGTATTTT.

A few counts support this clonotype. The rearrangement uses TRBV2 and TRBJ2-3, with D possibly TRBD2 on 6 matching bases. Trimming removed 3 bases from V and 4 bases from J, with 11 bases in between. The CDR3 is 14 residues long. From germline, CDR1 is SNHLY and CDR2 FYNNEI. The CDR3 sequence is CASSEGLRPDTQYF. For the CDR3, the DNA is TGTGCCAGCAGTGAGGGACTTCGGCCAGATACGCAGTATTTT.

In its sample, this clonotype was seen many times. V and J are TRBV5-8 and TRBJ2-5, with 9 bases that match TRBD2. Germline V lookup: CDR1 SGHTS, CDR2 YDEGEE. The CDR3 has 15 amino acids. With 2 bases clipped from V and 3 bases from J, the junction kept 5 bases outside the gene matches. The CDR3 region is CASSLWLAGKETQYF. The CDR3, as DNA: TGTGCCAGCAGCTTATGGCTAGCGGGAAAAGAGACCCAGTACTTC.

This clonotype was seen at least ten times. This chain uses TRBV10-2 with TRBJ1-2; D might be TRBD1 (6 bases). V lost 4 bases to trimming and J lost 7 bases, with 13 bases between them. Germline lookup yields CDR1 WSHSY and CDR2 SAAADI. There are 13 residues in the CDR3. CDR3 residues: CASSVRTDSGYTF. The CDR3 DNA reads TGCGCCAGCAGTGTTCGGACAGACAGTGGCTACACCTTC.

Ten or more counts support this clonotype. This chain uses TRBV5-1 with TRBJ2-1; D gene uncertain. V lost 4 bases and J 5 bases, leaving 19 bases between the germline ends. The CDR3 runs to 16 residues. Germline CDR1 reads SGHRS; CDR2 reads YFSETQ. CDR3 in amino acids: CASSPSRTLTHNEQFF. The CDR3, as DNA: TGCGCCAGCAGCCCCTCAAGGACCCTGACCCACAATGAGCAGTTCTTC.